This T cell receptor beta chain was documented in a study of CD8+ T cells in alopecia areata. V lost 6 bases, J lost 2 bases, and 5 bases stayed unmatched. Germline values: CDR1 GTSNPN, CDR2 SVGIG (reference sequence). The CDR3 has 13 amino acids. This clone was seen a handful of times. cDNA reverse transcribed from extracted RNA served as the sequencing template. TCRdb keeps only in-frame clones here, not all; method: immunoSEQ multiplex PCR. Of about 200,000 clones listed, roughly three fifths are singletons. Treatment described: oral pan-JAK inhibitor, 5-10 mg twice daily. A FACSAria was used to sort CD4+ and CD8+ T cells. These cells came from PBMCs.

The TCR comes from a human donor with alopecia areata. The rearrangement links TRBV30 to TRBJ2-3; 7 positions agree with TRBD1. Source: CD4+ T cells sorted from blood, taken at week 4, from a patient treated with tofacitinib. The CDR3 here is CACPGQITDTQYF. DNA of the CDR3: TGTGCCTGCCCGGGACAGATCACAGATACGCAGTATTTT.